Reported below is one T cell receptor beta chain. The antigen remains undetermined. The data belong to a study of OX40 agonist ivuxolimab in advanced cancers. The wider study: Three dose-escalation patients had partial responses: one with hepatocellular carcinoma and two with cutaneous melanoma.

The repertoire was sequenced with immunoSEQ multiplex PCR; TCRdb's copy has only in-frame clones and lacks some. Among roughly 76,000 clones listed, approximately 84% were seen once. Whole-study results and caveats: CD8+ T cells (on average) carried more expanded clones than CD4+ T cells.

V was cut by 3 bases and J by 11 bases, with 19 bases left in between. CDR1 is SGHAT, CDR2 FQNNGV, per germline. This CDR3 is 14 amino acids long. The TCR was taken from an adult with an advanced solid tumor such as melanoma, head and neck, liver or kidney cancer. Sample: CD4+ or CD8+ T cells sorted from blood, taken in a trial of the OX40 agonist ivuxolimab. This chain joins TRBV11-2 and TRBJ1-1, with D possibly TRBD1 on 5 matching bases. The CDR3 bases are TGTGCCAGCAGCTTGAGGGGCGGAAAAGCCAGGGCTTTCTTT. This codes for CASSLRGGKARAFF.